The 27 T cell receptor beta chains listed next were all sequenced from one sample in a study of blood T cell repertoires in COVID-19. Clones were read by immunoSEQ multiplex PCR, and TCRdb kept only the in-frame ones, dropping some. The table shows under 300,000 clones, with around 90% occurring only once. Sequenced material: PBMCs or T cells enriched from blood (not recorded which). The receptors derive from a woman aged 40 to 49 who had recovered from COVID-19.

Here the CDR3 DNA reads TGTGCCAGCTCTCCGGGACAGGGGCACACCATATATTTT. Translation gives CASSPGQGHTIYF. The rearrangement uses TRBV6-5 and TRBJ1-3; 10 nucleotides match TRBD1. Germline trimming cut 8 bases from V and 8 bases from J; bases unmatched to any gene: 6. Germline CDR1 and CDR2: MNHEY and SVGAGI. This CDR3 region has 13 residues.

V usage is TRBV3-1 (or the pseudogene TRBV3-2) and J usage is TRBJ1-1, with 7 bases lining up with TRBD1. This CDR3 has 13 residues. CDR1 and CDR2 from the germline V gene are LGHDT and YNNKEL (reference sequence). V lost 4 bases, J lost 4 bases, and 3 bases stayed unmatched. The CDR3 DNA is TGTGCCAGCAGCCCACAGGGGATCACTGAAGCTTTCTTT. Encoded protein: CASSPQGITEAFF.

The chain links TRBV10-3 to TRBJ1-3; the match to TRBD1 covers 12 bases. CDR1 ENHRY and CDR2 SYGVKD come from the germline V gene. This CDR3 has 18 residues. Trimming cost V 1 base and J 5 bases; bases outside gene matches: 9. The CDR3 coding sequence is TGTGCCATCAGTGAGTGGGACAGGGGGCGGTTGTGGAGAAACACCATATATTTT. It specifies CAISEWDRGRLWRNTIYF.

This clone has only one observation. This chain joins TRBV6-5 and TRBJ1-3; 10 nucleotides agree with TRBD1. V lost 6 bases and J lost 2; bases outside the gene matches: 4. Per germline, CDR1 MNHEY and CDR2 SVGAGI. The CDR3 runs to 15 residues. The CDR3 bases are TGTGCCAGCAGACCGACAGGGGGCACTGGAAACACCATATATTTT. It specifies CASRPTGGTGNTIYF.

This CDR3 is CASSFTRANYGYTF. Here the CDR3 DNA reads TGTGCCAGCAGCTTCACCAGGGCTAACTATGGCTACACCTTC. The genes are TRBV7-2 and TRBJ1-2; TRBD1 might be the D (5 bases). Germline-derived CDR1 and CDR2 are SGHTA and FQGNSA. V shed 3 bases and J shed 0 bases, with 8 bases lying between them. The length of the CDR3 is 14 residues.

The chain employs TRBV10-3 and TRBJ2-7; the D gene is possibly TRBD1 (6 bases). This CDR3 comprises 14 residues. Trimming cost V 3 bases and J 0 bases, with 9 bases left between them. Germline CDR1 is ENHRY and CDR2 is SYGVKD. DNA of the CDR3: TGTGCCATCAGTGACCGGGACACCTCCTACGAGCAGTACTTC. Its protein is CAISDRDTSYEQYF.

This clone showed up just once. V usage is TRBV6-5 and J usage is TRBJ2-3, with 7 bases matching TRBD1. V gave up 6 bases and J gave up 6 bases; unmatched junction bases: 3. Germline V gene data show CDR1 as MNHEY and CDR2 as SVGAGI. CDR3 length: 12 amino acids. CDR3 bases: TGTGCCAGCAGCACAGGGGCTGATACGCAGTATTTT. Encoded protein: CASSTGADTQYF.

The chain carries TRBV30 and TRBJ1-4; a weak D match, TRBD1 (5 bases). The CDR3 consists of 14 residues. Trimming took off 0 bases at V and 11 bases at J, with 16 bases between the two ends. Germline V gene sequence: CDR1 GTSNPN, CDR2 SVGIG (reference sequence). The DNA of the CDR3 is TGTGCCTGGAGTGTAACGGCCAGGGAGGGGAAACTGTTTTTT. Its protein product is CAWSVTAREGKLFF.

The V call is TRBV19, the J call TRBJ1-3; D gene ambiguous. Germline V CDR1 and CDR2: LNHDA, SQIVND (reference sequence). The V and J ends lost 9 bases and 0 bases respectively, with 9 bases between them. The CDR3 totals 13 residues. The CDR3 nucleotides are TGTGCCAGCCAGCGGGTCTCTGGAAACACCATATATTTT. This gives the protein CASQRVSGNTIYF.

The genes are TRBV7-3 and TRBJ2-7, with 7 bases identical to TRBD1. The V and J ends lost 6 bases and 2 bases, in that order; junction bases with no gene match: 13. The CDR3 length is 16 residues. Germline lookup yields CDR1 SGHTA and CDR2 FQGTGA. For the CDR3, the DNA is TGTGCCAGCAGTCAGACTCGACAGGGAAGGGCCTACGAGCAGTACTTC. It specifies CASSQTRQGRAYEQYF. The full variable domain, rest sourced from reference TRBV7-3 and TRBJ2-7, is GAGVSQTPSNKVTEKGKYVELRCDPISGHTALYWYRQSLGQGPEFLIYFQGTGAADDSGLPNDRFFAVRPEGSVSTLKIQRTERGDSAVYLCASSQTRQGRAYEQYFGPGTRLTVT.

J is TRBJ2-1 and V is TRBV7-8, with 7 positions matching TRBD2. Losses at the gene ends were 5 bases for V and 8 bases for J; bases not matched to a gene: 15. The CDR3 has 16 amino acids. Germline values: CDR1 SGHVS, CDR2 FQNEAQ. CDR3 sequence: CASSPSLGGSRDEQFF. CDR3 coding DNA: TGTGCCAGCAGCCCATCCCTTGGCGGGAGTAGAGATGAGCAGTTCTTC.

The rearrangement uses TRBV5-1 and TRBJ2-3; the D gene is possibly TRBD2 (6 bases). CDR3 length: 17 residues. Germline V gene lookup returns CDR1 SGHRS and CDR2 YFSETQ. The V and J ends lost 0 bases and 2 bases respectively, with 16 bases between them. CDR3 DNA: TGCGCCAGCAGCTTGGCCCGGGAGAGTGGGAACACAGATACGCAGTATTTT. This codes for CASSLARESGNTDTQYF.

The chain employs TRBV5-4 and TRBJ1-2; TRBD1 aligns across 7 bases. V shed 5 bases and J 8 bases; nucleotides not matched to a gene: 9. The CDR3 length is 13 residues. Germline V gene data show CDR1 as SGHNT and CDR2 as YYREEE (reference sequence). The chain's CDR3 is CASSSNRGLGYTF. In nucleotides, the CDR3 is TGTGCCAGCAGTTCGAACAGGGGTTTGGGCTACACCTTC.

This sequence joins TRBV5-1 and TRBJ2-3, with 9 bases aligning to TRBD2. Germline lookup yields CDR1 SGHRS and CDR2 YFSETQ. The CDR3 runs to 15 residues. Germline trimming cut 3 bases from V and 4 bases from J; bases unmatched to any gene: 6. The CDR3 spells CASSSLSGGPDTQYF. The CDR3 region has the DNA TGCGCCAGCAGCTCCCTTAGCGGGGGCCCAGATACGCAGTATTTT.

J is TRBJ1-3 and V is TRBV4-1, with D maybe TRBD1 (5 bases). Per germline, CDR1 MGHRA and CDR2 YSYEKL. This CDR3 has 19 amino acids. V lost 2 bases to trimming and J lost 2 bases, with 22 bases between them. The CDR3 sequence: CASSQRSGPGYITGNTIYF. CDR3 nucleotide sequence: TGCGCCAGCAGCCAAAGATCTGGGCCAGGGTACATAACTGGAAACACCATATATTTT.

V and J are TRBV7-3 and TRBJ2-1; 8 bases line up with TRBD1. Germline CDR1 and CDR2: SGHTA and FQGTGA. The length of the CDR3 is 14 residues. V lost 5 bases, J lost 7 bases, and 7 bases stayed unmatched. The CDR3 sequence: CASSQGAGRNEQFF. DNA of the CDR3: TGTGCCAGCAGCCAGGGGGCGGGGAGGAATGAGCAGTTCTTC.

The CDR3 here is CASSPEIGEAFF. The CDR3, as DNA: TGTGCCAGCTCACCAGAAATCGGTGAAGCTTTCTTT. This rearrangement joins TRBV18 to TRBJ1-1, with no clear D. V lost 2 bases and J lost 7, with 8 bases in between. This CDR3 region has 12 residues. Germline V gene data show CDR1 as KGHSH and CDR2 as LQKENI.

The chain employs TRBV7-9 and TRBJ1-1; perhaps TRBD1 as D (5 bases). V lost 1 base to trimming and J lost 0 bases, with 18 bases between them. The germline V gene has CDR1 SEHNR and CDR2 FQNEAQ (reference sequence). The CDR3 has 18 amino acids. Here the CDR3 reads CASSLGVIPGRLNTEAFF. CDR3 in DNA: TGTGCCAGCAGCTTAGGAGTAATACCAGGGCGACTGAACACTGAAGCTTTCTTT.

The V and J genes are TRBV30 and TRBJ2-7; 9 bases agree with TRBD1. This CDR3 is 14 amino acids long. Germline lookup yields CDR1 GTSNPN and CDR2 SVGIG (reference sequence). With 3 bases clipped from V and 2 bases from J, the junction kept 5 bases outside the gene matches. The CDR3 reads CAWRETGGTYEQYF. The DNA of the CDR3 is TGTGCCTGGAGGGAGACAGGGGGGACCTACGAGCAGTACTTC.

This chain links TRBV5-1 with TRBJ2-7; 10 positions agree with TRBD2. Per germline, CDR1 SGHRS and CDR2 YFSETQ. This CDR3 has 16 amino acids. The V and J ends lost 4 bases and 4 bases, in that order; junction bases with no gene match: 11. This CDR3 is CASSPDNSGRKYEQYF. The DNA of the CDR3 is TGCGCCAGCAGCCCGGACAATAGCGGGAGGAAGTACGAGCAGTACTTC.

The chain links TRBV2 to TRBJ1-2, with a possible D match to TRBD1 (5 bases). Germline V CDR1 and CDR2: SNHLY, FYNNEI. V lost 5 bases and J lost 5, with 18 bases in between. This CDR3 is built from 15 residues. The DNA for the CDR3 is TGTGCCAGCAGTTCCGAGGTTACAGGACCTTATGGCTACACCTTC. It yields the protein CASSSEVTGPYGYTF.

This chain connects TRBV2 to TRBJ1-3; maybe TRBD1 (6 bases). This CDR3 is 16 amino acids long. Trimming removed 8 bases from V and 3 bases from J, with 20 bases in between. Germline V CDR1 and CDR2: SNHLY, FYNNEI. CDR3 in amino acids: CASSTVGGLSGNTIYF. The DNA for the CDR3 is TGTGCCAGCTCAACGGTGGGGGGGCTGAGTGGAAACACCATATATTTT.

The chain uses TRBV2 and TRBJ1-1; 7 bases are shared with TRBD1. Germline CDR1 SNHLY, CDR2 FYNNEI. The CDR3 length is 14 residues. V shed 1 base and J 4 bases; nucleotides not matched to a gene: 3. CDR3 loop: CASSEVPGGTEAFF. The CDR3, as DNA: TGTGCCAGCAGTGAAGTCCCAGGGGGCACTGAAGCTTTCTTT.

The V and J genes are TRBV4-2 and TRBJ1-1; 10 bases fit TRBD1. The germline V gene encodes CDR1 LGHNA and CDR2 YNFKEQ. This CDR3 region has 16 residues. V was clipped by 4 bases and J by 8 bases; unmatched bases: 13. CDR3 DNA sequence: TGTGCCAGCAGCCCATCGATCGGGACAGGGGACGCCGAAGCTTTCTTT. This translates into CASSPSIGTGDAEAFF.

The chain is built from TRBV5-1 and TRBJ2-1, with 8 bases fitting TRBD2. V lost 1 base, J lost 4 bases, and 7 bases stayed unmatched. The CDR3 sequence is 16 residues long. Germline loops: CDR1 SGHRS, CDR2 YFSETQ. The CDR3 DNA sequence: TGCGCCAGCAGCTTGAATAGCGGGGCCACTTACAATGAGCAGTTCTTC. The encoded protein is CASSLNSGATYNEQFF.

This clone has just a few counts. The chain combines TRBV29-1 with TRBJ2-1; tentative D call: TRBD2 (5 bases). The germline CDR1 and CDR2 sequences are SQVTM and ANQGSEA. The CDR3 has 13 amino acids. V dropped 8 bases and J dropped 0 bases, with 11 bases sitting between them. The chain's CDR3 is CSTPGFSYNEQFF. DNA for the CDR3: TGCAGCACCCCGGGATTCTCCTACAATGAGCAGTTCTTC.

This clone was seen just once. The CDR3, as DNA: TGTGCCAGCAGCTTAGGAGTTACCGGGACAGTCGCAAACTACGAGCAGTACTTC. As protein: CASSLGVTGTVANYEQYF. The J gene is TRBJ2-7, the V gene TRBV5-6, with 7 nucleotides matching TRBD1. CDR3 length: 18 residues. Germline-derived CDR1 and CDR2 are SGHDT and YYEEEE. J was trimmed by 3 bases and V by 2 bases; bases with no gene match: 17.